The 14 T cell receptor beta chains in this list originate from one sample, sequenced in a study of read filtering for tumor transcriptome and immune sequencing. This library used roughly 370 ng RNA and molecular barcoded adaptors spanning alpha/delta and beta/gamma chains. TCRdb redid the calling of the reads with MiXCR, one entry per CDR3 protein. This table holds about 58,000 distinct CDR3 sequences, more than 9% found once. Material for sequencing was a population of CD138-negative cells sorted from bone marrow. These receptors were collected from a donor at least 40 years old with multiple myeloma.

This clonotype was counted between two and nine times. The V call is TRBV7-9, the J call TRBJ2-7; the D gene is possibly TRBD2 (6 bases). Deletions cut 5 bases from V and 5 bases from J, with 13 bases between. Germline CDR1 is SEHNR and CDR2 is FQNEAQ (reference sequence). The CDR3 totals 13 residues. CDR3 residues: CASSRLVPHEQYF. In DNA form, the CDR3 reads TGTGCCAGCAGCCGACTAGTCCCCCACGAGCAGTACTTC.

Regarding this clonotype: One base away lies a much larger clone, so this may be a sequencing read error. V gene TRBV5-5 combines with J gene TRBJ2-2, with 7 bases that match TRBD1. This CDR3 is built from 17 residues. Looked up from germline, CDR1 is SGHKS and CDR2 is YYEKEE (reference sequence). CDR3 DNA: TGTACCAGCAGCTTGGCGTCGCTGACAGGGTGGTCCGGGGAGCTGTTTTTT. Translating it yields CTSSLASLTGWSGELFF.

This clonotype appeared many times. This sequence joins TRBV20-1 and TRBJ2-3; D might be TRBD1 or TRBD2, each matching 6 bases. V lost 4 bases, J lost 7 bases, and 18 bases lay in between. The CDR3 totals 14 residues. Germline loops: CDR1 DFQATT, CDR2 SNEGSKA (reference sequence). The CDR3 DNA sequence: TGCAGTGCTAATAGGTTTTCGGGGGCTAATACGCAGTATTTT. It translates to CSANRFSGANTQYF.

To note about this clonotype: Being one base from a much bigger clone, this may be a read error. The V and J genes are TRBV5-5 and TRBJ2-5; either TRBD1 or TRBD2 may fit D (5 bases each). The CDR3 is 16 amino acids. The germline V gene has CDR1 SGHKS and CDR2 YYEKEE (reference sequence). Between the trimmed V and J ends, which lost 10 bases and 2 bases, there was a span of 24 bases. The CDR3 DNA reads TGTGCCGGCCGGTGGACGGGGCCAAACTCACAAGAGACCCAGTACTTC. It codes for CAGRWTGPNSQETQYF.

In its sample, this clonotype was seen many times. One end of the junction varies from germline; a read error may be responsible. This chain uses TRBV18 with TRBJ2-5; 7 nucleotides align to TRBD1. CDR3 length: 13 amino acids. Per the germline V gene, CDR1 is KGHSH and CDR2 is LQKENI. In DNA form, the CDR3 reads TGTGCCAGCTCACCGACAGGGCAAGAGACCCAGTACTTT. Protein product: CASSPTGQETQYF.

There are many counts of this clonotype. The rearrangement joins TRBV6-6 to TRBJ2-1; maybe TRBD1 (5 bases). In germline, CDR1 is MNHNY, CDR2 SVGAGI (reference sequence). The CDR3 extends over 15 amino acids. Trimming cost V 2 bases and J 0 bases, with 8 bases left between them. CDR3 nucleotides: TGTGCCAGCAGTTACGACAGCCGCTCCTACAATGAGCAGTTCTTC. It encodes CASSYDSRSYNEQFF.

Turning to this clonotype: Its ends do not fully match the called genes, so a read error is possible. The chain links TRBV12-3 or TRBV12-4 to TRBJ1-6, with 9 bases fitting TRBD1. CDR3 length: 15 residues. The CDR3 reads CASSTGTGSNLPLHF. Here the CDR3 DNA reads TGTGCCAGCAGCACCGGGACAGGGTCCAATTTACCCCTCCACTTT.

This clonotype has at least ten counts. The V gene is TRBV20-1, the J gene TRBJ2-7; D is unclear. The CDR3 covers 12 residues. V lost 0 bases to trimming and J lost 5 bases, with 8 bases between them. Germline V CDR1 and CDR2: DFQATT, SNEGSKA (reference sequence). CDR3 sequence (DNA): TGCAGTGCTAGAGAAGGGTACAACGAGCAGTACTTC. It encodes CSAREGYNEQYF.

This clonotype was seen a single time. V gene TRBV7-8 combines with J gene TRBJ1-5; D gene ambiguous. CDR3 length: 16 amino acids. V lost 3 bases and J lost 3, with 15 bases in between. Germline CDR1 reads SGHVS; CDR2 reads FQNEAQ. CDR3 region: CASSFIAPRNNQPQHF. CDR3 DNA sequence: TGTGCCAGCAGCTTCATCGCACCCCGGAACAATCAGCCCCAGCATTTT.

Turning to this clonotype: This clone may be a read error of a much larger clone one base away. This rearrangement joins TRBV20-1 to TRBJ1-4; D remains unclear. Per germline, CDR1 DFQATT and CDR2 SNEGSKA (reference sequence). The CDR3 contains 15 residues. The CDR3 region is CSARPLFGLNEKLSF. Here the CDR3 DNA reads TGCAGTGCTAGACCGCTGTTTGGTCTTAATGAAAAACTGTCTTTT.

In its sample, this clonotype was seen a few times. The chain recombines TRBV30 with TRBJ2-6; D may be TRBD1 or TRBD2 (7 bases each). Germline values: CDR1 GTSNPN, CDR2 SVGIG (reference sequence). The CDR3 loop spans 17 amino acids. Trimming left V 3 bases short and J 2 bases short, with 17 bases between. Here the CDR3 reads CAWSGGTVNPGANVLTF. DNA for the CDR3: TGTGCCTGGAGCGGGGGGACAGTCAACCCTGGGGCCAACGTCCTGACTTTC.

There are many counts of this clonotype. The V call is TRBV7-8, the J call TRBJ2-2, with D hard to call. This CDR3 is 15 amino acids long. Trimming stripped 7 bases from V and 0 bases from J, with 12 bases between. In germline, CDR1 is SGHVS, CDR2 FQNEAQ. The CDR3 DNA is TGTGCCAGCATCCCCGGACCCGCGAACACCGGGGAGCTGTTTTTT. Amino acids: CASIPGPANTGELFF.

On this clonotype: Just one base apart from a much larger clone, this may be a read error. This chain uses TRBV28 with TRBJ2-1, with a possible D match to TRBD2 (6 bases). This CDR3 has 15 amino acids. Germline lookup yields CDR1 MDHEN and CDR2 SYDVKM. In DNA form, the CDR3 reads TGTGCCAGTCGTGGGGGGACCTACTCCTACAATGGGCAGTTCTTC. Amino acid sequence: CASRGGTYSYNGQFF.

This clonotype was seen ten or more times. CDR3 coding DNA: TGTGCCAGCAGTTTAATGGACAGCAACAATCAGCCCCAGCATTTT. Its protein product is CASSLMDSNNQPQHF. V is TRBV12-3 or TRBV12-4 and J is TRBJ1-5; a weak D match, TRBD1 (6 bases). This CDR3 comprises 15 residues. V lost 2 bases and J 3 bases, leaving 11 bases between the germline ends.